Listed here are 21 T cell receptor beta chains from one sample, sequenced in a study of T cell changes during pregnancy in multiple sclerosis. Sequencing used immunoSEQ multiplex PCR; TCRdb keeps in-frame clones, though not all of them. The repertoire holds 45,000 to 65,000 clones, with 91% as singletons. Source: peripheral blood, taken after pregnancy. The receptor source for this set is a female donor in good health, enrolled as a control in a pregnancy study.

The rearrangement joins TRBV6-1 to TRBJ2-2, with TRBD1 as a possible D gene (6 bases). Trimming removed 8 bases from V and 1 base from J, with 14 bases in between. CDR1 MNHNS and CDR2 SASEGT come from the germline V gene. The CDR3 has 15 residues. CDR3 bases: TGTGCCAGCTCTCCGGGACACAAGAACACCGGGGAGCTGTTTTTT. It yields the protein CASSPGHKNTGELFF.

The chain couples TRBV11-3 to TRBJ2-2, with TRBD2 matching over 8 bases. This CDR3 has 15 amino acids. CDR1 is SGHNT, CDR2 YENEEA, per germline. V was pared by 6 bases and J by 5 bases, with 8 bases of the junction left unmatched. The CDR3 DNA follows: TGTGCCAGCAGATACGGGAGGGCCTCAACCGGGGAGCTGTTTTTT. Residues: CASRYGRASTGELFF.

This chain joins TRBV30 and TRBJ1-2; 8 nucleotides agree with TRBD1. In germline, CDR1 is GTSNPN, CDR2 SVGIG (reference sequence). The J segment lost 4 bases and the V segment lost 6 bases, leaving 10 bases of the junction unmatched. The CDR3 totals 14 residues. CDR3 amino acids: CACPMGTGPYGYTF. CDR3 nucleotide sequence: TGTGCCTGCCCGATGGGGACAGGCCCCTATGGCTACACCTTC.

The CDR3 DNA is TGTGCCAGCACCCAGGGGTGGGGATATGGCTACACCTTC. It is translated as CASTQGWGYGYTF. The rearrangement uses TRBV6-6 and TRBJ1-2; D might be TRBD1 (6 bases). V was pared by 7 bases and J by 5 bases, with 14 bases between. The germline CDR1 and CDR2 sequences are MNHNY and SVGAGI (reference sequence). The CDR3 consists of 13 residues.

The CDR3 DNA sequence: TGTGCCAGCAGCTTAGATCGACTAGCGGGAGGTAGTCGCGAGCAGTTCTTC. This translates into CASSLDRLAGGSREQFF. V gene TRBV11-3 combines with J gene TRBJ2-1; 13 bases line up with TRBD2. V gave up 0 bases and J gave up 10 bases; unmatched junction bases: 9. Germline V gene data show CDR1 as SGHNT and CDR2 as YENEEA. The CDR3 contains 17 residues.

V and J are TRBV6-5 and TRBJ1-1; 7 positions agree with TRBD1. With 4 bases clipped from V and 7 bases from J, the junction kept 9 bases outside the gene matches. CDR1 and CDR2 (germline): MNHEY, SVGAGI. The CDR3 extends over 14 amino acids. The CDR3 protein is CASSLNTGVVEAFF. DNA of the CDR3: TGTGCCAGCAGTTTAAATACAGGGGTCGTTGAAGCTTTCTTT.

The chain is built from TRBV6-4 and TRBJ2-1; TRBD2 matches at 10 bases. Per germline, CDR1 MRHNA and CDR2 SNTAGT. The CDR3 extends over 17 amino acids. The ends lost 5 bases at V and 1 base at J; junction bases unmatched: 8. The CDR3 nucleotides read TGTGCCAGCAGTTTTCATAGCGGGAGGAATTCCTACAATGAGCAGTTCTTC. This translates into CASSFHSGRNSYNEQFF.

The chain couples TRBV4-3 to TRBJ1-1; a possible D gene is TRBD1 (6 bases). Germline V gene sequence: CDR1 LGHNA, CDR2 YSLEER. The CDR3 runs 16 residues. Deletions cut 0 bases from V and 0 bases from J, with 11 bases between. The CDR3 nucleotides are TGCGCCAGCAGCCAAGATCCTCAGGGGATGAACACTGAAGCTTTCTTT. This codes for CASSQDPQGMNTEAFF.

The chain employs TRBV27 and TRBJ2-1, with D unresolved. The ends were cut back, 3 bases at V and 1 base at J, with 13 bases in the middle. This CDR3 is built from 16 residues. Germline CDR1 is MNHEY and CDR2 is SMNVEV (reference sequence). CDR3: CASSFNADLSYNEQFF. CDR3 in DNA: TGTGCCAGCAGTTTTAACGCGGATTTGTCCTACAATGAGCAGTTCTTC.

This clone was recorded a few times. The rearrangement links TRBV5-5 to TRBJ1-4, with 7 bases identical to TRBD1. This CDR3 is 15 amino acids long. Germline V lookup: CDR1 SGHKS, CDR2 YYEKEE (reference sequence). The V segment lost 2 bases and the J segment 7 bases; nucleotides outside the gene matches: 8. CDR3 coding DNA: TGTGCCAGCAGCTTACTGACAGGGACTCTTGAAAAACTGTTTTTT. Translation: CASSLLTGTLEKLFF.

The chain is built from TRBV5-5 and TRBJ2-7, with D unresolved. The length of the CDR3 is 14 residues. The germline V gene has CDR1 SGHKS and CDR2 YYEKEE (reference sequence). V lost 1 base and J lost 1, with 9 bases in between. CDR3 DNA sequence: TGTGCCAGCAGCTTGCGGTTCGAGTCCTACGAGCAGTACTTC. This sequence encodes CASSLRFESYEQYF.

CDR3 sequence reads: CASSFSGSSYNEQFF. As DNA, the CDR3 is TGTGCCAGCAGCTTTAGCGGGAGCTCCTACAATGAGCAGTTCTTC. The chain employs TRBV7-9 and TRBJ2-1; 9 nucleotides agree with TRBD2. Germline loops: CDR1 SEHNR, CDR2 FQNEAQ (reference sequence). The V segment lost 3 bases and the J segment 0 bases; nucleotides outside the gene matches: 0. The length of the CDR3 is 15 residues.

The CDR3 DNA follows: TGTGCCAGCAGTGAAGATGGTCCCAGACCGGGCTATGGCTACACCTTC. Amino acid sequence: CASSEDGPRPGYGYTF. The chain carries TRBV2 and TRBJ1-2; D not resolved. Trimming took 1 base from V and 4 from J, leaving 16 bases between them. Germline CDR1 reads SNHLY; CDR2 reads FYNNEI. This CDR3 is built from 16 residues.

The rearrangement links TRBV4-2 to TRBJ2-3; 12 bases align to TRBD2. CDR3 length: 17 amino acids. Germline V lookup: CDR1 LGHNA, CDR2 YNFKEQ. The V gene end was trimmed by 5 bases and the J gene end by 3 bases; junction bases not matched to a gene: 9. The CDR3 here is CASSLRLAGVITDTQYF. CDR3 in DNA: TGTGCCAGCAGCTTGAGACTAGCGGGAGTTATAACAGATACGCAGTATTTT.

The chain has TRBV5-1 and TRBJ2-3, with TRBD2 matching over 7 bases. Germline CDR1 is SGHRS and CDR2 is YFSETQ. The CDR3 runs to 15 residues. V gave up 0 bases and J gave up 4 bases; unmatched junction bases: 5. CDR3 DNA: TGCGCCAGCAGCTTGGGGGGGAGGGTCCCAGATACGCAGTATTTT. Translation gives CASSLGGRVPDTQYF.

The V call is TRBV19, the J call TRBJ2-5; D possibly corresponds to TRBD2 (5 bases). The CDR3 is made up of 14 amino acids. V lost 6 bases and J lost 3, with 14 bases in between. CDR1 LNHDA and CDR2 SQIVND come from the germline V gene (reference sequence). CDR3 sequence reads: CASSPTSSKETQYF. For the CDR3, the DNA is TGTGCCAGTAGCCCTACTAGTAGTAAAGAGACCCAGTACTTC.

V is TRBV7-2 and J is TRBJ2-3; 10 bases are a match to TRBD1. The trim removed 5 bases at V and 3 bases at J, leaving 8 bases unmatched. CDR3 length equals 16 residues. In germline, CDR1 is SGHTA, CDR2 FQGNSA. The CDR3 DNA follows: TGTGCCAGCAGCCAGATGACAGGGGGCGCGACAGATACGCAGTATTTT. Protein: CASSQMTGGATDTQYF. The full variable domain, completed using reference TRBV7-2 and TRBJ2-3, is GAGVSQSPSNKVTEKGKDVELRCDPISGHTALYWYRQSLGQGLEFLIYFQGNSAPDKSGLPSDRFSAERTGGSVSTLTIQRTQQEDSAVYLCASSQMTGGATDTQYFGPGTRLTVL.

The V gene is TRBV18, the J gene TRBJ2-7, with 8 bases that match TRBD1. This CDR3 spans 14 amino acids. CDR1 KGHSH and CDR2 LQKENI come from the germline V gene. Trimming cost V 5 bases and J 12 bases; bases outside gene matches: 15. The CDR3: CASSSDRETTSRYF. For the CDR3, the DNA is TGTGCCAGCTCATCGGACAGGGAAACTACGAGCCGGTACTTC.

The chain joins TRBV4-3 to TRBJ1-1, with a possible D match to TRBD1 (6 bases). The V and J ends lost 0 bases and 2 bases respectively, with 16 bases between them. CDR3 length: 17 residues. Germline CDR1 is LGHNA and CDR2 is YSLEER. This chain's CDR3 is CASSQDRSGVINTEAFF. The CDR3, as DNA: TGCGCCAGCAGCCAAGATCGCTCAGGGGTGATTAACACTGAAGCTTTCTTT.

V gene TRBV27 combines with J gene TRBJ1-6, with D unclear. CDR1 and CDR2 (germline): MNHEY, SMNVEV (reference sequence). V lost 2 bases to trimming and J lost 9 bases, with 20 bases between them. The CDR3 loop spans 17 amino acids. In nucleotides, the CDR3 is TGTGCCAGCAGTTTAGGACTGCCGTTTGGGGAATTTTCACCCCTCCACTTT. This translates into CASSLGLPFGEFSPLHF.

V gene TRBV6-5 combines with J gene TRBJ2-2; D may be TRBD1 (5 bases). Germline V CDR1 and CDR2: MNHEY, SVGAGI. V lost 2 bases and J lost 6, with 7 bases in between. The CDR3 has 13 amino acids. The CDR3 DNA reads as TGTGCCAGCAGTTACGGGGCCCCCGGGGAGCTGTTTTTT. It yields the protein CASSYGAPGELFF.